The next 19 T cell receptor beta chains were all read from a single sample in a study of shared clonotypes between healthy human individuals. Sequencing used immunoSEQ multiplex PCR; TCRdb keeps in-frame clones, though not all of them. The sample includes roughly 380,000 clones, 95% to 97% of them seen just once. The sample consisted of memory CD8+ T cells sorted from blood. Subset given: CD45RO+ cells pooled with CCR7-negative TemRA cells. These receptors were taken from a man aged 25-45 years in good health.

V is TRBV6-1 and J is TRBJ2-7; the D is unclear. Germline lookup yields CDR1 MNHNS and CDR2 SASEGT. V was shortened by 0 bases and J by 2 bases, with 8 bases between the two germline ends. The CDR3 runs 14 residues. CDR3 in DNA: TGTGCCAGCAGTGAAGCTTGGACCGCCTACGAGCAGTACTTC. It codes for CASSEAWTAYEQYF.

This clone was observed a few times. The V call is TRBV11-2, the J call TRBJ1-2; 9 nucleotides align to TRBD1. The CDR3 has 14 residues. Germline values: CDR1 SGHAT, CDR2 FQNNGV. V lost 4 bases to trimming and J lost 3 bases; unmatched junction nucleotides: 3. This CDR3 is CASSYRGRDYGYTF. In nucleotides, the CDR3 is TGTGCCAGCAGCTACAGGGGGCGCGACTATGGCTACACCTTC. Looking up the rest from reference TRBV11-2 and TRBJ1-2 gives the full variable domain: EAGVAQSPRYKIIEKRQSVAFWCNPISGHATLYWYQQILGQGPKLLIQFQNNGVVDDSQLPKDRFSAERLKGVDSTLKIQPAKLEDSAVYLCASSYRGRDYGYTFGSGTRLTVV.

The rearrangement joins TRBV20-1 to TRBJ1-1; possibly TRBD1 for D (5 bases). The CDR3 loop spans 11 amino acids. Germline CDR1 is DFQATT and CDR2 is SNEGSKA (reference sequence). Trimming pared 7 bases from V and 7 bases from J, leaving 13 bases between. CDR3 sequence (DNA): TGCAGTGTGTGGGGCGCAATTGAAGCTTTCTTT. Translation: CSVWGAIEAFF.

The V call is TRBV11-1, the J call TRBJ2-1, with TRBD1 matching over 7 bases. V shed 3 bases, J shed 2 bases, and the junction held 1 base outside the gene matches. Germline V gene lookup returns CDR1 SGHAT and CDR2 FQDESV (reference sequence). This CDR3 contains 14 residues. The CDR3: CASSLQGAYNEQFF. The CDR3 coding sequence is TGTGCCAGCAGCTTGCAGGGGGCCTACAATGAGCAGTTCTTC.

This chain connects TRBV28 to TRBJ1-5, with D tentatively TRBD1 (6 bases). The length of the CDR3 is 15 residues. V was shortened by 6 bases and J by 0 bases, with 12 bases between the two germline ends. Germline-derived CDR1 and CDR2 are MDHEN and SYDVKM. CDR3 nucleotides: TGTGCCAGCAGCTCACAGGGCTATAGCAATCAGCCCCAGCATTTT. This sequence encodes CASSSQGYSNQPQHF. The full variable domain, its missing parts supplied by reference TRBV28 and TRBJ1-5, is DVKVTQSSRYLVKRTGEKVFLECVQDMDHENMFWYRQDPGLGLRLIYFSYDVKMKEKGDIPEGYSVSREKKERFSLILESASTNQTSMYLCASSSQGYSNQPQHFGDGTRLSIL.

Only one count was recorded for this clone. The chain uses TRBV27 and TRBJ1-4, with D perhaps TRBD1 (5 bases). Trimming stripped 6 bases from V and 8 bases from J, with 13 bases between. CDR1 is MNHEY, CDR2 SMNVEV, per germline (reference sequence). The CDR3 consists of 13 residues. This CDR3 is CASRLGVGEKLFF. The DNA of the CDR3 is TGTGCCAGCAGGTTGGGGGTGGGAGAAAAACTGTTTTTT.

The V and J genes are TRBV30 and TRBJ2-3; D is unresolved. Germline CDR1 GTSNPN, CDR2 SVGIG (reference sequence). V was clipped by 6 bases and J by 0 bases, with 7 bases between them. The CDR3 runs to 12 residues. CDR3 sequence: CACSFSTDTQYF. For the CDR3, the DNA is TGTGCCTGCTCTTTCAGCACAGATACGCAGTATTTT.

This clone showed up just once. The V and J genes are TRBV7-6 and TRBJ2-7; 13 bases map to TRBD2. Germline-derived CDR1 and CDR2 are SGHVS and FNYEAQ. The CDR3 covers 17 residues. The ends lost 1 base at V and 2 bases at J; junction bases unmatched: 5. The CDR3 nucleotides are TGTGCCAGCAGCTTAGGGGCCACTAGCGGGAGGGCCTACGAGCAGTACTTC. Its protein product is CASSLGATSGRAYEQYF.

The V and J genes are TRBV19 and TRBJ2-7; 9 bases map to TRBD2. There are 14 residues in the CDR3. V gave up 0 bases and J gave up 5 bases; unmatched junction bases: 2. In germline, CDR1 is LNHDA, CDR2 SQIVND (reference sequence). The CDR3 region is CASSIDSGRNEQYF. The CDR3 region has the DNA TGTGCCAGTAGTATAGATAGCGGGAGAAACGAGCAGTACTTC.

The CDR3 region has the DNA TGTGCCAGCAGTGGACAGGTTAGGGGGGAGCAGTACTTC. Protein sequence: CASSGQVRGEQYF. The rearrangement joins TRBV2 to TRBJ2-7; TRBD1 might be the D (6 bases). The V end lost 4 bases, the J end lost 7 bases, and 14 bases lay between the germline ends. Germline-derived CDR1 and CDR2 are SNHLY and FYNNEI. This CDR3 region has 13 residues.

The V call is TRBV2, the J call TRBJ1-1; possibly TRBD1 for D (6 bases). The V end was cut by 1 base, the J end by 1 base, with 7 bases between. This CDR3 has 14 amino acids. Per the germline V gene, CDR1 is SNHLY and CDR2 is FYNNEI. This chain's CDR3 is CASSEVRGNTEAFF. The CDR3 DNA follows: TGTGCCAGCAGTGAAGTCAGGGGGAACACTGAAGCTTTCTTT.

The chain uses TRBV6-6 and TRBJ1-5, with 8 bases identical to TRBD1. Germline loops: CDR1 MNHNY, CDR2 SVGAGI (reference sequence). This CDR3 is 15 amino acids long. J lost 0 bases, V lost 5 bases, and 3 bases had no gene match. This CDR3 is CASSRDRNSNQPQHF. For the CDR3, the DNA is TGTGCCAGCAGTCGGGACAGGAATAGCAATCAGCCCCAGCATTTT.

The CDR3 DNA reads as TGTGCCAGCAGCTTGCTTTCTTGGGGAATGGAGACCCAGTACTTC. Its protein is CASSLLSWGMETQYF. J is TRBJ2-5 and V is TRBV5-6; D remains ambiguous. CDR1 and CDR2 (germline): SGHDT, YYEEEE. CDR3 length: 15 residues. The germline V and J ends were trimmed by 1 base and 5 bases, with 15 bases remaining between them. Complete variable domain (other parts from reference TRBV5-6 and TRBJ2-5): DAGVTQSPTHLIKTRGQQVTLRCSPKSGHDTVSWYQQALGQGPQFIFQYYEEEERQRGNFPDRFSGHQFPNYSSELNVNALLLGDSALYLCASSLLSWGMETQYFGPGTRLLVL.

This clone was recorded once. V and J are TRBV10-3 and TRBJ2-1; 9 bases agree with TRBD2. The germline V gene encodes CDR1 ENHRY and CDR2 SYGVKD. The CDR3 is made up of 16 amino acids. After removal of 7 bases from V and 5 bases from J, the junction contained 12 bases not matched to a gene. DNA of the CDR3: TGTGCCATCAATTTCGTCGCGGGAGGGCCGAACAATGAGCAGTTCTTC. Its protein is CAINFVAGGPNNEQFF.

This clone was picked up one time. The chain carries TRBV5-1 and TRBJ2-1; TRBD2 matches 10 bases. The CDR3 sequence is 14 residues long. J gave up 8 bases and V 6 bases, and 8 bases lay outside the gene matches. Germline CDR1 SGHRS, CDR2 YFSETQ. CDR3 in DNA: TGCGCCAGCACCTCTAGCGGGAGTAACCATGAGCAGTTCTTC. Protein product: CASTSSGSNHEQFF.

This clone has only a few counts. This rearrangement joins TRBV29-1 to TRBJ1-1; no clear D. CDR1 is SQVTM and CDR2 is ANQGSEA in the germline V gene. V was shortened by 7 bases and J by 1 base, with 10 bases between the two germline ends. CDR3 length: 12 amino acids. The CDR3 DNA follows: TGCAGCGCCGTCCGGGGGAACACTGAAGCTTTCTTT. It is translated as CSAVRGNTEAFF.

The gene calls are TRBV28 and TRBJ1-2; D is undetermined. The CDR3 extends over 13 amino acids. Germline V CDR1 and CDR2: MDHEN, SYDVKM. V gave up 2 bases and J gave up 9 bases, with 13 bases separating them. The CDR3 is CASSLNPGRSYTF. In DNA, the CDR3 is TGTGCCAGCAGTTTAAACCCGGGCAGGAGCTACACCTTC.

Worth noting for this clone: The CDR3 end shows no conserved phenylalanine or tryptophan, and so a read error is likely. This rearrangement joins TRBV7-2 to TRBJ2-7, with D possibly being TRBD1 or TRBD2 (6 bases each). Deletions cut 3 bases from V and 3 bases from J, with 12 bases between. The CDR3 spans 14 residues. Per the germline V gene, CDR1 is SGHTA and CDR2 is FQGNSA. This chain's CDR3 is CASSLGGQVYEQYL. The CDR3 bases are TGTGCCAGCAGCTTGGGGGGCCAGGTCTACGAGCAGTACCTC.

The CDR3 nucleotides read TGTGCCAGCAGCGTAGGGGGGGGCGTAGCCACTGAAGCTTTCTTT. The encoded protein is CASSVGGGVATEAFF. The chain combines TRBV9 with TRBJ1-1; possible D gene TRBD1, 6 bases. The V end was cut by 0 bases, the J end by 4 bases, with 13 bases between. The germline V gene encodes CDR1 SGDLS and CDR2 YYNGEE. The length of the CDR3 is 15 residues.